The source of this T cell receptor beta chain is a study of blood T cell repertoires in COVID-19. Study-wide background: COVID-19 samples collected from the United States, Italy and Spain covered acute and convalescent phases.

The table came from immunoSEQ multiplex PCR; TCRdb's copy has only in-frame clones and leaves some out. The sample lists 250,000 to 350,000 clones; roughly 90% were seen once. Germline lookup yields CDR1 SNHLY and CDR2 FYNNEI. With 6 bases clipped from V and 10 bases from J, the junction kept 5 bases outside the gene matches. This CDR3 comprises 12 residues. This receptor was obtained from a woman in her twenties or thirties with COVID-19, enrolled during active disease. Sequences were obtained from peripheral blood. J is TRBJ1-4 and V is TRBV2; 7 bases agree with TRBD1. The CDR3 nucleotides are TGTGCCAGCAGGGGGACAGACGGAAAACTGTTTTTT. It yields the protein CASRGTDGKLFF. Filled out from reference TRBV2 and TRBJ1-4, the complete variable domain reads EPEVTQTPSHQVTQMGQEVILRCVPISNHLYFYWYRQILGQKVEFLVSFYNNEISEKSEIFDDQFSVERPDGSNFTLKIRSTKLEDSAMYFCASRGTDGKLFFGSGTQLSVL.